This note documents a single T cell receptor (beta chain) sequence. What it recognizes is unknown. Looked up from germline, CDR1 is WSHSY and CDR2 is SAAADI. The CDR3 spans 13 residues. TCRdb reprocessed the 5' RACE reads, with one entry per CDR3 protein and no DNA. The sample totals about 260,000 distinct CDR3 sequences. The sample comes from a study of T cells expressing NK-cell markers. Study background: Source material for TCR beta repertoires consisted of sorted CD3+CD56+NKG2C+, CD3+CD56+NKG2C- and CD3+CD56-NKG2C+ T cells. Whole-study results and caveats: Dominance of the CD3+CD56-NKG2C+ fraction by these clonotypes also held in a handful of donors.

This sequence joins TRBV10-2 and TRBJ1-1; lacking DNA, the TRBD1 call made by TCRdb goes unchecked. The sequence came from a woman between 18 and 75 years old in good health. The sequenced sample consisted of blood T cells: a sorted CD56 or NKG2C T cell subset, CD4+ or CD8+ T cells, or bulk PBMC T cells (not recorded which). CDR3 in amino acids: CASSQLSDRSAFF.